These 8 T cell receptor beta chains share one sample of origin, sequenced in a study of cytomegalovirus exposure and HLA in healthy donors. It was with 60 Vbeta and 13 Jbeta primers that the PCR ran. Sequencing was performed with immunoSEQ multiplex PCR; in TCRdb, only in-frame clones are kept and a portion is missing. The sample includes about 93,000 clones, around 81% of them seen just once. Specimen: PBMCs. All receptors derive from a man aged 25 to 40 in good health and CMV-seronegative.

The gene calls are TRBV5-1 and TRBJ2-2; 10 nucleotides line up with TRBD2. V shed 0 bases, J shed 2 bases, and the junction held 7 bases outside the gene matches. The CDR3 length is 18 residues. Germline loops: CDR1 SGHRS, CDR2 YFSETQ. CDR3 protein: CASSLAPSGSTNTGELFF. The DNA of the CDR3 is TGCGCCAGCAGCTTGGCCCCTAGCGGGAGTACCAACACCGGGGAGCTGTTTTTT.

The chain has TRBV5-1 and TRBJ2-2; 9 nucleotides align to TRBD2. Trimming took 4 bases from V and 5 from J; bases not matched to a gene: 15. Germline CDR1 and CDR2: SGHRS and YFSETQ. The CDR3 is made up of 18 amino acids. The CDR3, as DNA: TGCGCCAGCAGCCCAACCTCCTTAGCGGGAGTAGTAACCGGGGAGCTGTTTTTT. This gives the protein CASSPTSLAGVVTGELFF.

The genes are TRBV11-2 and TRBJ2-1; D call uncertain. The V end lost 0 bases, the J end lost 3 bases, and 18 bases lay between the germline ends. This CDR3 is built from 18 residues. Germline V CDR1 and CDR2: SGHAT, FQNNGV. The DNA of the CDR3 is TGTGCCAGCAGCTTAGATCCCTTGGGCAAATCACTCTACAATGAGCAGTTCTTC. Translating gives CASSLDPLGKSLYNEQFF. Full variable domain (missing parts from reference TRBV11-2 and TRBJ2-1): EAGVAQSPRYKIIEKRQSVAFWCNPISGHATLYWYQQILGQGPKLLIQFQNNGVVDDSQLPKDRFSAERLKGVDSTLKIQPAKLEDSAVYLCASSLDPLGKSLYNEQFFGPGTRLTVL.

The chain employs TRBV7-2 and TRBJ2-2; TRBD2 matches 7 bases. There are 16 residues in the CDR3. Germline CDR1 is SGHTA and CDR2 is FQGNSA. V shed 3 bases, J shed 0 bases, and the junction held 4 bases outside the gene matches. The CDR3 is CASSLIGLANTGELFF. CDR3 DNA sequence: TGTGCCAGCAGCTTGATTGGACTAGCGAACACCGGGGAGCTGTTTTTT.

The chain is built from TRBV7-2 and TRBJ2-4; 8 nucleotides match TRBD2. The germline V gene has CDR1 SGHTA and CDR2 FQGNSA. J lost 15 bases, V lost 0 bases, and 10 bases had no gene match. CDR3 size: 14 residues. The CDR3 protein is CASSLARAGGPRYF. The CDR3 nucleotides read TGTGCCAGCAGCTTAGCGAGGGCGGGAGGACCCCGGTACTTC.

CDR3 nucleotide sequence: TGTGCCAGCATGGGACAATTGAACACTGAAGCTTTCTTT. Translated: CASMGQLNTEAFF. The genes are TRBV2 and TRBJ1-1, with D maybe TRBD1 (6 bases). The CDR3 runs to 13 residues. V lost 7 bases and J 0 bases, leaving 9 bases between the germline ends. Germline values: CDR1 SNHLY, CDR2 FYNNEI.

The chain is built from TRBV11-2 and TRBJ2-7; the D is unclear. The CDR3 is made up of 14 amino acids. Deletions cut 0 bases from V and 5 bases from J, with 11 bases between. CDR1 is SGHAT and CDR2 is FQNNGV in the germline V gene. CDR3 protein: CASSLDMESHEQYV. Here the CDR3 DNA reads TGTGCCAGCAGCTTAGATATGGAGAGCCACGAGCAGTACGTC.

The rearrangement uses TRBV2 and TRBJ1-5, with D unresolved. This CDR3 has 14 amino acids. Deletions cut 6 bases from V and 7 bases from J, with 16 bases between. Germline V gene sequence: CDR1 SNHLY, CDR2 FYNNEI. CDR3 region: CASSLEGRGQPQHF. The DNA for the CDR3 is TGTGCCAGCAGCCTTGAAGGAAGAGGGCAGCCCCAGCATTTT. Filled out from reference TRBV2 and TRBJ1-5, the complete variable domain reads EPEVTQTPSHQVTQMGQEVILRCVPISNHLYFYWYRQILGQKVEFLVSFYNNEISEKSEIFDDQFSVERPDGSNFTLKIRSTKLEDSAMYFCASSLEGRGQPQHFGDGTRLSIL.